This T cell receptor (beta chain) was profiled in a study of T cell changes during pregnancy in multiple sclerosis. Repertoires were generated with immunoSEQ multiplex PCR, while TCRdb's copy carries only in-frame clones and drops some. This sample has 45,000 or so clones; about 96% occur once, and the top ten carry 0.89%. This clone was seen a handful of times. This CDR3 is built from 15 residues. Trimming left V 0 bases short and J 6 bases short, with 15 bases between. Germline V gene data show CDR1 as SGHRS and CDR2 as YFSETQ. Specimen: peripheral blood, collected in the second trimester of pregnancy. The gene calls are TRBV5-1 and TRBJ1-1; tentative D call: TRBD1 (5 bases). The sequence was collected from a female donor with multiple sclerosis, enrolled in a pregnancy study. CDR3 protein: CASSLELGVEAEAFF. In nucleotides, the CDR3 is TGCGCCAGCAGCTTGGAGCTAGGGGTAGAAGCTGAAGCTTTCTTT.